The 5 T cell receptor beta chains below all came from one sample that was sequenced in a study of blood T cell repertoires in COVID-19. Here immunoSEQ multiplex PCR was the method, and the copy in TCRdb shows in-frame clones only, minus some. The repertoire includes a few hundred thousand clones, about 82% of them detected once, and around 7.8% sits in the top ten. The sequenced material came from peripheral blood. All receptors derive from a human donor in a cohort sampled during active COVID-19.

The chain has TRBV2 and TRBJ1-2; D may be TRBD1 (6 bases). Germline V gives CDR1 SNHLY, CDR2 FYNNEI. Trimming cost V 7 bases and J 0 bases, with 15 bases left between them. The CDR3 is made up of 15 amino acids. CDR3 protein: CASTLQGQANYGYTF. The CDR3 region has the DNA TGTGCCAGCACCCTACAGGGACAAGCTAACTATGGCTACACCTTC.

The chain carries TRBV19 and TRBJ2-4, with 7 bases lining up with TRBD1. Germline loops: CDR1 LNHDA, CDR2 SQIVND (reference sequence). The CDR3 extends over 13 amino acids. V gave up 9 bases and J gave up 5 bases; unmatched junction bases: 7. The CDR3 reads CASLSGTENIQYF. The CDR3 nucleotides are TGTGCCAGCCTATCCGGGACAGAAAACATTCAGTACTTC.

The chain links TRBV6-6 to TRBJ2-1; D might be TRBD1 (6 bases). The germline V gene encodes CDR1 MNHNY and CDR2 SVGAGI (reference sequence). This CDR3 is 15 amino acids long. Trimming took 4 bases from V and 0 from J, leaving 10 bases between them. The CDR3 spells CASSWTDSSYNEQFF. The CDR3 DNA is TGTGCCAGCAGTTGGACGGACAGCTCCTACAATGAGCAGTTCTTC.

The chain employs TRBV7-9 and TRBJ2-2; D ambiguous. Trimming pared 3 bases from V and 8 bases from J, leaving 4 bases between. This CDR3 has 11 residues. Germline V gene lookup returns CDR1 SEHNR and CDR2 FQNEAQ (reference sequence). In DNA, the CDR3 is TGTGCCAGCAGCTTCGCGGGGGAGCTGTTTTTT. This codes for CASSFAGELFF.

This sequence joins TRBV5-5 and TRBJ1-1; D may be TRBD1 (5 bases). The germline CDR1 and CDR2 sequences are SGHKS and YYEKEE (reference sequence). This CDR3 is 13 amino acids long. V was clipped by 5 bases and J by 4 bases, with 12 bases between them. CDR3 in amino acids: CASSIQAPTEAFF. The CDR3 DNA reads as TGTGCCAGCAGTATACAGGCCCCCACTGAAGCTTTCTTT. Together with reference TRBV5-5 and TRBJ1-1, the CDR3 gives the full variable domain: DAGVTQSPTHLIKTRGQQVTLRCSPISGHKSVSWYQQVLGQGPQFIFQYYEKEERGRGNFPDRFSARQFPNYSSELNVNALLLGDSALYLCASSIQAPTEAFFGQGTRLTVV.